This T cell receptor (beta chain) was identified during a study of neurological immune-mediated disorders. CDR3 size: 15 residues. Germline CDR1 MNHEY, CDR2 SVGEGT. With 6 bases removed from V and 1 base from J, the gap between germline ends came to 13 bases. As for the cDNA, it was generated by 5'RACE with 10-nucleotide random UMIs. Sequencing runs each yielded over 190 million TCR-beta sequences from 15-18 subjects. Each CDR3 protein is one row after TCRdb ran MiXCR on the 5' RACE reads. The sample lists tens of thousands of distinct CDR3 sequences; roughly an eighth were seen once. This clonotype was counted many times.

The rearrangement joins TRBV6-2 or TRBV6-3 to TRBJ2-4; no clear D. Sequenced material: PBMCs. The receptor's source is a woman aged 45-65 years with HTLV-1-associated myelopathy (HAM/TSP). The CDR3, as DNA: TGTGCCAGCAGCTCCCCCACCTTCGCCAAAAACATTCAGTACTTC. This encodes CASSSPTFAKNIQYF.